This entry concerns a single T cell receptor beta chain. This specimen belongs to a study of T-cell memory formation after mild COVID-19. MiXCR, run by TCRdb on the 5' RACE reads, gives a single entry per CDR3 protein. Of 580,000 or so distinct CDR3 sequences in the sample, roughly a sixth were seen once. Sequencing was done on a sample of PBMCs or a T cell subset sorted from them (not recorded which). The sequence came from an adult woman who had mild COVID-19 (a few samples of this study predate the infection). Cell type and time point are not known.

The CDR3 nucleotides read TGTGCCAGCGTATGGACAGGGGACCTAAACACTGAAGCTTTCTTT. As protein: CASVWTGDLNTEAFF. The chain links TRBV2 to TRBJ1-1; TRBD1 agrees at 9 bases. This CDR3 region has 15 residues. Losses at the gene ends were 8 bases for V and 2 bases for J; bases not matched to a gene: 9. Germline V CDR1 and CDR2: SNHLY, FYNNEI.